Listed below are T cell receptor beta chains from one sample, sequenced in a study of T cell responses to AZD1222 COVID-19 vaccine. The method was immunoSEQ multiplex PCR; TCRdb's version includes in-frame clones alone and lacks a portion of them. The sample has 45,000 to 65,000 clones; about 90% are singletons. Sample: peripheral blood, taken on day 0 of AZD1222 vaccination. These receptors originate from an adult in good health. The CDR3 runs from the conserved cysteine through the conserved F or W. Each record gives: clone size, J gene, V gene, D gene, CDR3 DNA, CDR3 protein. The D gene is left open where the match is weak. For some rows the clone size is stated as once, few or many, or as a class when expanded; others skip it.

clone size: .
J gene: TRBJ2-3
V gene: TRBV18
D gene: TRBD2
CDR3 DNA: TGTGCCAGCTCACCTCCGGGACTAGCCGCCCCAGATACGCAGTATTTT
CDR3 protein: CASSPPGLAAPDTQYF

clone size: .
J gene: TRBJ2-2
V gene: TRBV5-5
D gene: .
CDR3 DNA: TGTGCCAGCAGCTTTGCAGGGAGTGGCTTTAACACCGGGGAGCTGTTTTTT
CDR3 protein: CASSFAGSGFNTGELFF

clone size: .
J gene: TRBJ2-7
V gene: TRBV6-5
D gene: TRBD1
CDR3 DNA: TGTGCCAGCAGTTATGCCGGGACAGAGTCCTACGAGCAGTACTTC
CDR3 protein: CASSYAGTESYEQYF

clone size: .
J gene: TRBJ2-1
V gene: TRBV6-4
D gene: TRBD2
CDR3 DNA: TGTGCCAGCAGTGAGCTAGCGGAATACAATGAGCAGTTCTTC
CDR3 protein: CASSELAEYNEQFF

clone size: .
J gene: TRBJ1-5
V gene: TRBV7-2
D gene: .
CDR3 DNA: TGTGCCAGCAGCTTAGCGGGAGGGGCGGATCAGCCCCAGCATTTT
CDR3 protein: CASSLAGGADQPQHF

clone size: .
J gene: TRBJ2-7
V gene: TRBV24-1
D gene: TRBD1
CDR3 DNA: TGTGCCACCAGTGACCCCGGGACAGGGATTTACGAGCAGTACTTC
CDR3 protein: CATSDPGTGIYEQYF

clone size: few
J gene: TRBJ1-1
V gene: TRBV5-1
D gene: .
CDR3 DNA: TGCGCCAGCAGCTTGACAGGATTGAACACTGAAGCTTTCTTT
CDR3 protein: CASSLTGLNTEAFF

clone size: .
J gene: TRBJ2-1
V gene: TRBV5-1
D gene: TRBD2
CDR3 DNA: TGCGCCAGCAGCCCCACTAGCGGTTCCTACAATGAGCAGTTCTTC
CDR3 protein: CASSPTSGSYNEQFF

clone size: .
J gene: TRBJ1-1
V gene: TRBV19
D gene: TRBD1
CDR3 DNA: TGTGCCAGTAGTATTCCGAGGACAGGGACATCGGCTTTCTTT
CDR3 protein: CASSIPRTGTSAFF

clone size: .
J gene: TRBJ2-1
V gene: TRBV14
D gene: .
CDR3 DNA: TGTGCCAGCAGCCAAGCTACAAGACTGTCCAATGAGCAGTTCTTC
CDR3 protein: CASSQATRLSNEQFF

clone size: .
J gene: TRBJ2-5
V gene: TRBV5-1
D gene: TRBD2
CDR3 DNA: TGCGCCAGCAGTCCCGGGGTGCTAGCGGGAGTGCGAGAGACCCAGTACTTC
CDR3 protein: CASSPGVLAGVRETQYF

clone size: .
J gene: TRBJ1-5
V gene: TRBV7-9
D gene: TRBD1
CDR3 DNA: TGTGCCAGCAGCCGACAGGGAAATCAGCCCCAGCATTTT
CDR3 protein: CASSRQGNQPQHF

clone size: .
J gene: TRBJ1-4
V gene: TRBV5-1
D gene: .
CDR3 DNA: TGCGCCAGCAGCTCCGGGGGGGCTAATGAAAAACTGTTTTTT
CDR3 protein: CASSSGGANEKLFF

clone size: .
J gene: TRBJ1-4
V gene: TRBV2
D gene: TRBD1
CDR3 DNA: TGTGCCAGCAGTACCCCTCGGACAGGGCGGGAAACGGCAGATGAAAAACTGTTTTTT
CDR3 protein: CASSTPRTGRETADEKLFF

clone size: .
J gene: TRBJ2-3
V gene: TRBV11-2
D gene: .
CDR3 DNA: TGTGCCAGCAGCCCCAAAGAACTGACAGATACGCAGTATTTT
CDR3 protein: CASSPKELTDTQYF

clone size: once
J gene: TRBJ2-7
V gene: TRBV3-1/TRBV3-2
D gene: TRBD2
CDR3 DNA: TGTGCCAGCAGCCAGTCTAGCGGGATATACGAGCAGTACTTC
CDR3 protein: CASSQSSGIYEQYF

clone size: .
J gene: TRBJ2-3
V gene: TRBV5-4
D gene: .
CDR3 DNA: TGTGCCAGCAGCTCGACAAGGGACCCTGATACGCAGTATTTT
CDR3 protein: CASSSTRDPDTQYF

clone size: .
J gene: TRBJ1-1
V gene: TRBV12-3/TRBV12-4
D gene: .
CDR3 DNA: TGTGCCAGCAGTGCGGCGAGAGTAACTGAAGCTTTCTTT
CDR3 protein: CASSAARVTEAFF

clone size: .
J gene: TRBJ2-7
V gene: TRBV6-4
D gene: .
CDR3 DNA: TGTGCCAGCATCCAGGGCGGAGTTGGCTCCTACGAGCAGTACTTC
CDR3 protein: CASIQGGVGSYEQYF

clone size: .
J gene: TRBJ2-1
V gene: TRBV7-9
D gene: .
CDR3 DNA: TGTGCCAGCAGCTTAGCAGGGTTGGGCGAGCAGTTCTTC
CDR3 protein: CASSLAGLGEQFF

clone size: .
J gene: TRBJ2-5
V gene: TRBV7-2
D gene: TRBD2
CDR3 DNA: TGTGCCAGCAGCTTCGGGACTAGCGGGAGTTCGAGGACCCAGTACTTC
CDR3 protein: CASSFGTSGSSRTQYF

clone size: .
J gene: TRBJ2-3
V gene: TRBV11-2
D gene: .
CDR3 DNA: TGTGCCAGCAGCCCGACTCCCAGGGGAGATACGCAGTATTTT
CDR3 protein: CASSPTPRGDTQYF

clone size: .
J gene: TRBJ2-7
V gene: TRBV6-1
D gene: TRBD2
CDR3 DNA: TGTGCCAGCAGTGACCCGGGACTAGCAGATTACGAGCAGTACTTC
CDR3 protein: CASSDPGLADYEQYF